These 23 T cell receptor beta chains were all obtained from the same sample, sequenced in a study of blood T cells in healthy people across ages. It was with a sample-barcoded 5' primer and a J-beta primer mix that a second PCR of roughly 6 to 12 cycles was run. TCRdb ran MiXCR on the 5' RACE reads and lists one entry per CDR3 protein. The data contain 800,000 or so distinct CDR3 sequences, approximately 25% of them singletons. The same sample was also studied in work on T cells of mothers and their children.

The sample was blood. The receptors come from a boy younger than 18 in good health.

Written as DNA, the CDR3 is TGTGCCAGCAGCCCCCAGGGACAGGGGGGAGGCACCATATATTTT. Protein product: CASSPQGQGGGTIYF. This chain uses TRBV7-2 with TRBJ1-3, with TRBD1 identical over 11 bases. Germline values: CDR1 SGHTA, CDR2 FQGNSA. With 5 bases clipped from V and 9 bases from J, the junction kept 9 bases outside the gene matches. The CDR3 length is 15 residues. Complete variable domain (other parts from reference TRBV7-2 and TRBJ1-3): GAGVSQSPSNKVTEKGKDVELRCDPISGHTALYWYRQSLGQGLEFLIYFQGNSAPDKSGLPSDRFSAERTGGSVSTLTIQRTQQEDSAVYLCASSPQGQGGGTIYFGEGSWLTVV.

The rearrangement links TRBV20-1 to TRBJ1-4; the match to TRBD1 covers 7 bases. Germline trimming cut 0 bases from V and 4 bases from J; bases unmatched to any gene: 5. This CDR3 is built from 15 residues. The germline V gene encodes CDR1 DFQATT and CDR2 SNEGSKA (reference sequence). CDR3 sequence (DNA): TGCAGTGCTAGAGAGAGGGGACAGCTTAATGAAAAACTGTTTTTT. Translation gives CSARERGQLNEKLFF.

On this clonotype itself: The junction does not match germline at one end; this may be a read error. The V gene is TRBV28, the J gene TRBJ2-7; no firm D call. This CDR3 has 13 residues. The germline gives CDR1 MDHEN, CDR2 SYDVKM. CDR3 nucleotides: TGTGCCAGCAGTTTACCCTCAGTGGGCGAGCTGTACTTC. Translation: CASSLPSVGELYF.

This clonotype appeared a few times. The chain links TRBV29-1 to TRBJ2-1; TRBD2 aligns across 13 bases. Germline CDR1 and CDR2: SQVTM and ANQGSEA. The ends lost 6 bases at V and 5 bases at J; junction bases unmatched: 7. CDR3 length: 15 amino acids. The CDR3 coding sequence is TGCAGCGTCGCCGGGACTAGCGGGGAAAACAATGAGCAGTTCTTC. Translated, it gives CSVAGTSGENNEQFF.

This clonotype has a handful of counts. The CDR3 protein is CASSLGGTKDEQYF. The CDR3 DNA reads TGTGCCAGCAGCTTAGGAGGGACTAAGGACGAGCAGTACTTC. This chain uses TRBV7-2 with TRBJ2-5; 7 positions agree with TRBD2. The closer fit of TRBJ2-7 to the DNA end suggests the J call may be wrong. Per the germline V gene, CDR1 is SGHTA and CDR2 is FQGNSA. This CDR3 has 14 amino acids.

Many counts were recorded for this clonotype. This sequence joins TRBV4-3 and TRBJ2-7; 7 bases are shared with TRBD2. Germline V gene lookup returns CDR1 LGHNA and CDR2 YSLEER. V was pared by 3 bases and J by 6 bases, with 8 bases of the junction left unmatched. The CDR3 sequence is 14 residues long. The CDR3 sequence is CASSHGLGSGEQYF. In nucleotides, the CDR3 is TGCGCCAGCAGCCACGGACTAGGATCGGGCGAGCAGTACTTC.

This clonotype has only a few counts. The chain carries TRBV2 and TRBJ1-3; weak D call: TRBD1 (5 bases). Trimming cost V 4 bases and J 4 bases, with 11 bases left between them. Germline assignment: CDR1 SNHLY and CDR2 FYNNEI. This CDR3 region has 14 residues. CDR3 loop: CASSAEGEGNTIYF. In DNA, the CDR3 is TGTGCCAGCAGTGCGGAAGGGGAGGGAAACACCATATATTTT.

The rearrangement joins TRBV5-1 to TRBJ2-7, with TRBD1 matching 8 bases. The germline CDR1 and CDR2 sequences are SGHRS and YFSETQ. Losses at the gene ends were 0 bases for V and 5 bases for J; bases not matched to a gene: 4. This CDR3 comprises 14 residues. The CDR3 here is CASSLARGRDEQYF. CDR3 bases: TGCGCCAGCAGCTTGGCCAGGGGGCGGGACGAGCAGTACTTC.

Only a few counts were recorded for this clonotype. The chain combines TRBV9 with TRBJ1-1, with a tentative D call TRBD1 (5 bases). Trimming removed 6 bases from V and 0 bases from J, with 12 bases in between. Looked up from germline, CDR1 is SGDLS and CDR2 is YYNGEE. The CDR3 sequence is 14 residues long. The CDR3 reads CASTKGHLNTEAFF. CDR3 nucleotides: TGTGCCAGCACGAAAGGACATTTGAACACTGAAGCTTTCTTT.

CDR3 coding DNA: TGCAGCGTTGAGGACAGGGGGATGAACACTGAAGCTTTCTTT. This gives the protein CSVEDRGMNTEAFF. The genes are TRBV29-1 and TRBJ1-1; 10 positions agree with TRBD1. This CDR3 contains 14 residues. Looked up from germline, CDR1 is SQVTM and CDR2 is ANQGSEA. V gave up 3 bases and J gave up 0 bases; unmatched junction bases: 1.

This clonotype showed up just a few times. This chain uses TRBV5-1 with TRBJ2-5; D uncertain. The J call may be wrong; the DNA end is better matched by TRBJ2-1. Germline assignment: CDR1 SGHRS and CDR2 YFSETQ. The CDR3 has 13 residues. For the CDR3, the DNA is TGCGCCAGCAGCTCCATTCGGAACAATGAGCAGTTCTTC. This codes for CASSSIRNNEQFF.

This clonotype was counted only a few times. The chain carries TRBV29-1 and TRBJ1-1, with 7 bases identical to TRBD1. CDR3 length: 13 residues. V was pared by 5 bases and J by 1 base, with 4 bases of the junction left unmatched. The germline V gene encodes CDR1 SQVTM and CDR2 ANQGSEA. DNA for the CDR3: TGCAGCGTTTCGGGGACAGCGAACACTGAAGCTTTCTTT. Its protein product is CSVSGTANTEAFF.

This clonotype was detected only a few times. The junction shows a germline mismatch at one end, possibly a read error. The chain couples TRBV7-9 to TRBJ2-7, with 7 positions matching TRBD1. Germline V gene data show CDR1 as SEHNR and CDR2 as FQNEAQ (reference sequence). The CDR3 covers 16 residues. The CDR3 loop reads CTSSNPMTGITYEQYF. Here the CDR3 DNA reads TGTACCAGCAGCAACCCCATGACAGGGATTACCTACGAGCAGTACTTC.

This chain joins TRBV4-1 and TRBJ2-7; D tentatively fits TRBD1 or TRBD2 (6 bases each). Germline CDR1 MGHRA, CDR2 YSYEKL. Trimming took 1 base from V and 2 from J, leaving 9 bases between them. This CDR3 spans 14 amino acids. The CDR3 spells CASSQAGAAYEQYF. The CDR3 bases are TGCGCCAGCAGCCAAGCGGGGGCGGCCTACGAGCAGTACTTC.

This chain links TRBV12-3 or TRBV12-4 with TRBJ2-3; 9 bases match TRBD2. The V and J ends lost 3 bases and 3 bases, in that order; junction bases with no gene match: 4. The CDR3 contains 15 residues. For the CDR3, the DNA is TGTGCCAGCAGTTTCGGGCTAGCGGGGACAGATACGCAGTATTTT. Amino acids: CASSFGLAGTDTQYF.

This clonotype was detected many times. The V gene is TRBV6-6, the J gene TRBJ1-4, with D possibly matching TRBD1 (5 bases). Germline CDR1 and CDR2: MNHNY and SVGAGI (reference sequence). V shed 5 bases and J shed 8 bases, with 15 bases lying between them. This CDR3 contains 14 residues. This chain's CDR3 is CASSPVTASEKLFF. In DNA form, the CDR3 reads TGTGCCAGCAGTCCCGTGACAGCCTCCGAAAAACTGTTTTTT.

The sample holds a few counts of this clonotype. CDR3 loop: CASRMQGITNEKLFF. DNA of the CDR3: TGCGCCAGCAGGATGCAGGGGATCACTAATGAAAAACTGTTTTTT. The gene calls are TRBV4-1 and TRBJ1-4; D is perhaps TRBD1 (6 bases). The ends were cut back, 6 bases at V and 2 bases at J, with 13 bases in the middle. This CDR3 contains 15 residues. Germline assignment: CDR1 MGHRA and CDR2 YSYEKL.

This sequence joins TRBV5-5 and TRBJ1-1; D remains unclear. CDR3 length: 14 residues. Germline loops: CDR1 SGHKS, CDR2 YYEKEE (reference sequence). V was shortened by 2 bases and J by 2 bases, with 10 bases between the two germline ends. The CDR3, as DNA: TGTGCCAGCAGCTTCGCCTTGTTCAACACTGAAGCTTTCTTT. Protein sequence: CASSFALFNTEAFF.

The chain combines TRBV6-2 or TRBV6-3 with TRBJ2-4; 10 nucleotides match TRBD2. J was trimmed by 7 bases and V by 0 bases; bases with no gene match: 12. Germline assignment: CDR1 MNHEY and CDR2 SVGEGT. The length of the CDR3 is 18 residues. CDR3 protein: CASSYSRLAGERANIQYF. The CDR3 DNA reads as TGTGCCAGCAGTTACTCGAGGCTAGCGGGAGAACGGGCGAACATTCAGTACTTC.

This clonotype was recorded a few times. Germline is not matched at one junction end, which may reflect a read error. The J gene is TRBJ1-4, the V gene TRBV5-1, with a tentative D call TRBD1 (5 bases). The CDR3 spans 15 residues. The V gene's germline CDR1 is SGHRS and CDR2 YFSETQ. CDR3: CASSLVGASNERLFF. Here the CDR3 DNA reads TGCGCCAGCAGCTTGGTCGGGGCTTCTAATGAAAGACTGTTTTTT.

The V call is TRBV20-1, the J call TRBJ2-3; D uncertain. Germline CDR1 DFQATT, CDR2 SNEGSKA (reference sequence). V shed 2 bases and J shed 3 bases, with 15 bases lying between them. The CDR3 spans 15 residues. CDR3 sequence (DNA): TGCAGTGCTAGAACCCTAGAGGTAACGACAGATACGCAGTATTTT. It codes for CSARTLEVTTDTQYF.

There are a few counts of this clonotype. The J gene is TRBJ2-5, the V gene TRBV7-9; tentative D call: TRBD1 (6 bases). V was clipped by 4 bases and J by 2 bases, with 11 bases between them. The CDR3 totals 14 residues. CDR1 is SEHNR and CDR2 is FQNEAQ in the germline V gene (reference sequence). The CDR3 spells CASSSSTGQETQYF. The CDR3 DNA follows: TGTGCCAGCAGCTCTTCGACAGGACAAGAGACCCAGTACTTC. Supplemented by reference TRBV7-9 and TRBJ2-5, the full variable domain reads DTGVSQNPRHKITKRGQNVTFRCDPISEHNRLYWYRQTLGQGPEFLTYFQNEAQLEKSRLLSDRFSAERPKGSFSTLEIQRTEQGDSAMYLCASSSSTGQETQYFGPGTRLLVL.

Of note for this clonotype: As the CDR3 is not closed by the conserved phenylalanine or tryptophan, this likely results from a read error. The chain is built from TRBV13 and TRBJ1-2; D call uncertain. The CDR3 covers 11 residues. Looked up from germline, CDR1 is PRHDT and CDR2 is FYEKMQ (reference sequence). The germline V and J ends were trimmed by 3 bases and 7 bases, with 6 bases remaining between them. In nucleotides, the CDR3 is TGTGCCAGCAGCTTGTCAGGTGGCTACACCCTC. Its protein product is CASSLSGGYTL.